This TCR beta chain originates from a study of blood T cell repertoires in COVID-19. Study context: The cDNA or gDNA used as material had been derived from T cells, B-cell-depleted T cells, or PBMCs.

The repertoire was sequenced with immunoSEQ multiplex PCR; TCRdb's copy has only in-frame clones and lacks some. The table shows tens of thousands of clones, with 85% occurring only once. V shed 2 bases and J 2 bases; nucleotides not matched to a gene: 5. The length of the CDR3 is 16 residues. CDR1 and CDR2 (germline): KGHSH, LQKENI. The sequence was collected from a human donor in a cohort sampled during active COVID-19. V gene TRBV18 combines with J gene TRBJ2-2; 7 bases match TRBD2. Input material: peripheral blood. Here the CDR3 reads CASSPNGGGNTGELFF. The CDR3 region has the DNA TGTGCCAGCTCACCAAACGGCGGGGGAAACACCGGGGAGCTGTTTTTT. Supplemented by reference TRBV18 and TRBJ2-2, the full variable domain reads NAGVMQNPRHLVRRRGQEARLRCSPMKGHSHVYWYRQLPEEGLKFMVYLQKENIIDESGMPKERFSAEFPKEGPSILRIQQVVRGDSAAYFCASSPNGGGNTGELFFGEGSRLTVL.